Listed here are 18 T cell receptor beta chains from one sample, sequenced in a study of early T cells in non-severe SARS-CoV-2 infection. TCRdb processed the 5' RACE reads anew with MiXCR; each CDR3 protein has one entry. The sample holds approximately 45,000 distinct CDR3 sequences, approximately 11% seen once. Sequencing was done on a sample of whole blood. These receptors all stem from an adult who was a healthcare worker with PCR-confirmed SARS-CoV-2 infection or an uninfected control (not recorded which).

In its sample, this clonotype was seen a few times. V usage is TRBV15 and J usage is TRBJ1-6; D may be TRBD1 (6 bases). This CDR3 is built from 13 residues. CDR1 is LNHNV and CDR2 is YYDKDF in the germline V gene (reference sequence). Trimming shortened V by 3 bases and J by 10 bases, and 10 bases separated the two germline ends. The CDR3 here is CATSRDQGSPLHF. As DNA, the CDR3 is TGTGCCACCAGCAGGGATCAGGGGTCACCCCTCCACTTT.

This clonotype was detected a few times. This sequence joins TRBV30 and TRBJ2-4, with 8 bases matching TRBD2. This CDR3 has 15 residues. From germline, CDR1 is GTSNPN and CDR2 SVGIG (reference sequence). With 3 bases clipped from V and 0 bases from J, the junction kept 4 bases outside the gene matches. The CDR3 bases are TGTGCCTGGAGCCGGGAGGGCGGAGCCAAAAACATTCAGTACTTC. Protein: CAWSREGGAKNIQYF.

This clonotype was seen a few times. The chain couples TRBV12-3 or TRBV12-4 to TRBJ1-5; 7 bases are shared with TRBD1. The CDR3 has 15 amino acids. Trimming at V came to 4 bases and at J to 2 bases, leaving 5 bases not matched to a gene. This CDR3 reads CASSSGDSRNQPQHF. The CDR3 coding sequence is TGTGCCAGCAGTTCGGGGGACAGCCGCAATCAGCCCCAGCATTTT.

The chain has TRBV4-3 and TRBJ2-7; D is perhaps TRBD1 (6 bases). CDR1 and CDR2 from the germline V gene are LGHNA and YSLEER. The CDR3 runs to 14 residues. Trimming pared 0 bases from V and 4 bases from J, leaving 10 bases between. The CDR3 region is CASSQEGGLYEQYF. The CDR3 nucleotides read TGCGCCAGCAGCCAAGAAGGGGGTTTATACGAGCAGTACTTC.

The chain combines TRBV7-2 with TRBJ1-5; unclear D gene. V shed 2 bases and J shed 7 bases, with 6 bases lying between them. CDR1 is SGHTA and CDR2 is FQGNSA in the germline V gene. This CDR3 comprises 12 residues. The CDR3 loop reads CASSLLEQPQHF. In DNA form, the CDR3 reads TGTGCCAGCAGCTTACTTGAGCAGCCCCAGCATTTT.

The chain combines TRBV28 with TRBJ1-4; D remains unclear. Trimming left V 4 bases short and J 10 bases short, with 7 bases between. Germline lookup yields CDR1 MDHEN and CDR2 SYDVKM. The CDR3 length is 11 residues. The CDR3 protein is CASSSPAKLFF. CDR3 DNA: TGTGCCAGCAGTTCCCCGGCAAAACTGTTTTTT.

In its sample, this clonotype was seen a few times. This chain connects TRBV4-3 to TRBJ2-7; D might be TRBD1 (5 bases). Germline CDR1 LGHNA, CDR2 YSLEER. V shed 0 bases and J shed 4 bases, with 13 bases lying between them. This CDR3 comprises 15 residues. The CDR3: CASSQDSGILYEQYF. In DNA form, the CDR3 reads TGCGCCAGCAGCCAAGACTCAGGGATCTTATACGAGCAGTACTTC.

This clonotype was recorded a few times. The chain carries TRBV7-7 and TRBJ2-5, with D possibly being TRBD2 (6 bases). Germline CDR1 is SSHAT and CDR2 is FNYEAQ (reference sequence). V was clipped by 3 bases and J by 3 bases, with 17 bases between them. CDR3 length: 16 amino acids. The CDR3 is CASSLGAGLFEETQYF. Written as DNA, the CDR3 is TGTGCCAGCAGCTTGGGCGCGGGACTCTTTGAAGAGACCCAGTACTTC.

Many counts were recorded for this clonotype. The chain links TRBV19 to TRBJ2-1; TRBD1 is a possible D gene (6 bases). This CDR3 has 14 residues. The ends were cut back, 0 bases at V and 9 bases at J, with 12 bases in the middle. The V gene's germline CDR1 is LNHDA and CDR2 SQIVND (reference sequence). Here the CDR3 reads CASSIDWRGGEQFF. CDR3 in DNA: TGTGCCAGTAGTATAGATTGGCGAGGGGGTGAGCAGTTCTTC.

This clonotype appeared many times. The V and J genes are TRBV19 and TRBJ2-5; D is unresolved. The CDR3 loop spans 14 amino acids. V lost 6 bases, J lost 7 bases, and 18 bases lay in between. The germline CDR1 and CDR2 sequences are LNHDA and SQIVND (reference sequence). CDR3 nucleotides: TGTGCCAGTAGGACCGATAATAATGGTCCGACCCAGTACTTC. This sequence encodes CASRTDNNGPTQYF.

This clonotype came up many times. The chain joins TRBV6-2 or TRBV6-3 to TRBJ2-1, with TRBD2 matching over 11 bases. This CDR3 is 19 amino acids long. After removal of 4 bases from V and 4 bases from J, the junction contained 15 bases not matched to a gene. Germline V gene sequence: CDR1 MNHEY, CDR2 SVGEGT. CDR3 loop: CASSSPGTSGGGRYNEQFF. The CDR3 nucleotides read TGTGCCAGCAGTTCCCCCGGGACTAGCGGCGGGGGGCGATACAATGAGCAGTTCTTC.

This clonotype was found a few times. The genes are TRBV19 and TRBJ2-6, with a tentative D call TRBD2 (5 bases). The germline V gene has CDR1 LNHDA and CDR2 SQIVND (reference sequence). The CDR3 runs to 16 residues. V was cut by 2 bases and J by 0 bases, with 8 bases left in between. This CDR3 is CASSIWESSGANVLTF. CDR3 bases: TGTGCCAGTAGTATATGGGAGAGCTCTGGGGCCAACGTCCTGACTTTC.

This clonotype was observed a handful of times. V and J are TRBV6-2 or TRBV6-3 and TRBJ2-3; 7 bases map to TRBD2. Trimming cost V 5 bases and J 7 bases; bases outside gene matches: 15. The CDR3 runs to 16 residues. Germline V gives CDR1 MNHEY, CDR2 SVGEGT. The CDR3 DNA reads as TGTGCCAGCAGTACGGCGCAAGCGGGGAGGCGCAATACGCAGTATTTT. Translation: CASSTAQAGRRNTQYF.

This clonotype has a handful of counts. The CDR3 sequence is CASSKRTGETTNEKLFF. In DNA form, the CDR3 reads TGTGCCAGCAGCAAACGGACAGGGGAAACAACTAATGAAAAACTGTTTTTT. The chain carries TRBV7-2 and TRBJ1-4; 9 nucleotides agree with TRBD1. This CDR3 region has 17 residues. CDR1 and CDR2 from the germline V gene are SGHTA and FQGNSA. With V trimmed by 5 bases and J by 0 bases, 7 bases remained unmatched.

This chain connects TRBV6-5 to TRBJ1-4, with 7 bases aligning to TRBD1. From germline, CDR1 is MNHEY and CDR2 SVGAGI. The CDR3 length is 14 residues. Trimming removed 5 bases from V and 9 bases from J; junction bases left unmatched: 9. In DNA form, the CDR3 reads TGTGCCAGCAGTCCCGGGACAGAGGATAAAAAACTGTTTTTT. This translates into CASSPGTEDKKLFF.

This clonotype came up many times. This chain links TRBV7-2 with TRBJ1-1, with D perhaps matching TRBD1 (6 bases). The germline CDR1 and CDR2 sequences are SGHTA and FQGNSA. V shed 6 bases and J shed 4 bases, with 12 bases lying between them. The CDR3 sequence is 13 residues long. The CDR3 region is CASRGGRATEAFF. The DNA of the CDR3 is TGTGCCAGCAGAGGGGGTCGAGCCACTGAAGCTTTCTTT.

The J gene is TRBJ1-1, the V gene TRBV29-1; 7 bases map to TRBD1. Germline lookup yields CDR1 SQVTM and CDR2 ANQGSEA. The V and J ends lost 4 bases and 1 base, in that order; junction bases with no gene match: 3. This CDR3 comprises 13 residues. CDR3 residues: CSVGNRGNTEAFF. DNA of the CDR3: TGCAGCGTTGGGAACAGGGGGAACACTGAAGCTTTCTTT.

This clonotype showed up many times. CDR3 protein: CAWSPIYHEQYF. The CDR3, as DNA: TGTGCCTGGAGCCCAATTTACCACGAGCAGTACTTC. This sequence joins TRBV30 and TRBJ2-7; D unclear. Between the trimmed V and J ends, which lost 3 bases and 5 bases, there was a span of 11 bases. Per germline, CDR1 GTSNPN and CDR2 SVGIG (reference sequence). This CDR3 contains 12 residues.